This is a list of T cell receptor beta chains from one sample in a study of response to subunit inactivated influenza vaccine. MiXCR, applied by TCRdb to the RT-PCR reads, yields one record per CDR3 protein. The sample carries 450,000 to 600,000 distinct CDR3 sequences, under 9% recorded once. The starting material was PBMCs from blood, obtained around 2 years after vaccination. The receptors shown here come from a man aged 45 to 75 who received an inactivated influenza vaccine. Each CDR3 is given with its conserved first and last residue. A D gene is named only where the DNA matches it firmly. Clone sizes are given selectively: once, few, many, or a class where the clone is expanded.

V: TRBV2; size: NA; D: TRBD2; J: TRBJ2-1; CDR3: CASSDWGERGNEQFF; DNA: TGTGCCAGCAGTGATTGGGGGGAGCGGGGCAATGAGCAGTTCTTC
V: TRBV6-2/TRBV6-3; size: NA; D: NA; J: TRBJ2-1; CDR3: CASSYSQWEQFF; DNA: TGTGCCAGCAGTTACTCCCAATGGGAGCAGTTCTTC
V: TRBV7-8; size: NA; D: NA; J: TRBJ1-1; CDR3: CASSIGEGNTEAFF; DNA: TGTGCCAGCAGCATTGGAGAGGGGAACACTGAAGCTTTCTTT
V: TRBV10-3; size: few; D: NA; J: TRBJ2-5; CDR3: CAIGEGERETQYF; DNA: TGTGCCATCGGGGAGGGGGAAAGAGAGACCCAGTACTTC
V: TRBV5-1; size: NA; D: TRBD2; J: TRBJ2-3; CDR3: CASMLRGGADTQYF; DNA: TGCGCCAGCATGCTCCGCGGGGGAGCAGATACGCAGTATTTT
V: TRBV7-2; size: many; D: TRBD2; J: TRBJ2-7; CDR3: CASSLQRSGGTYEQYF; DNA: TGTGCCAGCAGCTTACAAAGGTCGGGGGGGACATATGAGCAGTACTTC
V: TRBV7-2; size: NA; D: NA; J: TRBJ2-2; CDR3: CASSIDSNTGELFF; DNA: TGTGCCAGCAGCATCGACTCGAACACCGGGGAGCTGTTTTTT
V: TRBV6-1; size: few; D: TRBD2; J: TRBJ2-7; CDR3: CASRLAGGGSYEQYF; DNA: TGTGCCAGCAGACTAGCGGGGGGAGGCTCCTACGAGCAGTACTTC
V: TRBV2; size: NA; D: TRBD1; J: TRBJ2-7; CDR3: CASGPDRVSYEQYF; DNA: TGTGCCAGCGGCCCGGACAGGGTCTCCTACGAGCAGTACTTC
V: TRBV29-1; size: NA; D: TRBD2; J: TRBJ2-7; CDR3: CSVTGRAAYEQYF; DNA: TGCAGCGTTACCGGGAGGGCCGCCTACGAGCAGTACTTC
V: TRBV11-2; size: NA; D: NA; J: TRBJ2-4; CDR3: CASSLGEGEPIF; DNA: TGTGCCAGCAGCTTAGGAGAGGGGGAGCCTATCTTC
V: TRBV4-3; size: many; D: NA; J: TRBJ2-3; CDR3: CASSQREPGDTQYF; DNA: TGCGCCAGCAGCCAAAGGGAGCCAGGGGATACGCAGTATTTT
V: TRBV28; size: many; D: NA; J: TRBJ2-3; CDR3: CASSFFVGGTDTQYF; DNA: TGTGCCAGCAGTTTTTTCGTGGGGGGCACAGATACGCAGTATTTT
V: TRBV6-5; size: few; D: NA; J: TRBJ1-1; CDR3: CASSSRTAGGTEAFF; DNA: TGTGCCAGCAGTTCAAGGACAGCCGGAGGGACTGAAGCTTTCTTT
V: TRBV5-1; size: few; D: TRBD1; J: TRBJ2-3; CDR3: CASSPGQGAGTQYF; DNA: TGCGCCAGCAGCCCTGGGCAGGGGGCGGGTACGCAGTATTTT
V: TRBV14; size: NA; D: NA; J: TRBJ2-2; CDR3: CASSHLYRETNTGELFF; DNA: TGTGCCAGCAGCCATTTATATCGGGAGACAAACACCGGGGAGCTGTTTTTT
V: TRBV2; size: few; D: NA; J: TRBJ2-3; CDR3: CASSDRMRQRGTDTQYF; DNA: TGTGCCAGCAGCGACCGAATGCGACAGAGAGGCACAGATACGCAGTATTTT
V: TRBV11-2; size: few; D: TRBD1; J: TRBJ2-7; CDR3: CASSLSGQGGSEQYF; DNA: TGTGCCAGCAGCTTATCTGGACAGGGGGGTTCGGAGCAGTACTTC
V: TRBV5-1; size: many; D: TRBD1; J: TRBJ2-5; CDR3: CASSSAGTGGETQYF; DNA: TGCGCCAGCAGCTCGGCCGGGACAGGAGGGGAGACCCAGTACTTC
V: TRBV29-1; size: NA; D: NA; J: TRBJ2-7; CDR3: CSVGGRSGTIEQYF; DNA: TGCAGCGTTGGGGGGCGAAGCGGGACCATCGAGCAGTACTTC
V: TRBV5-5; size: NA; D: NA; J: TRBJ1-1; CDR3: CASRPAWQENTEAFF; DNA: TGTGCCAGCAGGCCCGCGTGGCAGGAGAACACTGAAGCTTTCTTT
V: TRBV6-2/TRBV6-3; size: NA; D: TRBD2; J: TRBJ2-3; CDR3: CASSYTAGRDTSTDTQYF; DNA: TGTGCCAGCAGTTACACGGCCGGGAGGGATACTAGCACAGATACGCAGTATTTT
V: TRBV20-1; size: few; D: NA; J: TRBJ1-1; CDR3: CSARDLPGKAFF; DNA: TGCAGTGCTAGAGATCTTCCAGGAAAGGCTTTCTTT
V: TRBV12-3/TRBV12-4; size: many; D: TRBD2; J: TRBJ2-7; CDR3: CASTISGGAHEQYF; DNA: TGTGCCAGCACTATTAGCGGGGGGGCCCACGAGCAGTACTTC
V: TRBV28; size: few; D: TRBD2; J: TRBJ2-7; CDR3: CASTSGGLAGGRQYF; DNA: TGTGCCAGCACTTCCGGCGGACTAGCGGGAGGGCGGCAGTACTTC
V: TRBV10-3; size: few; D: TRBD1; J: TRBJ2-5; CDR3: CAISEADRDRAQETQYF; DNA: TGTGCCATCAGTGAGGCCGATCGAGACAGGGCCCAAGAGACCCAGTACTTC
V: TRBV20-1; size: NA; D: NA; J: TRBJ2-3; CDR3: CSAQFYGTNTDTQYF; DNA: TGCAGTGCCCAGTTCTACGGGACCAACACAGATACGCAGTATTTT
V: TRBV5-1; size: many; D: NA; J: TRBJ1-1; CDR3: CASRREPGFLEAFF; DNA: TGCGCCAGCAGGCGGGAACCAGGATTTCTTGAAGCTTTCTTT
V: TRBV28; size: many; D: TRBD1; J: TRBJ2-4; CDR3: CASSLQGANLAKNIQYF; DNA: TGTGCCAGCAGTTTACAGGGGGCGAACCTAGCCAAAAACATTCAGTACTTC
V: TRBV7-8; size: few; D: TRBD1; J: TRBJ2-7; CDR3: CASSLGQVYYEQYF; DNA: TGTGCCAGCAGCTTGGGACAGGTGTACTACGAGCAGTACTTC
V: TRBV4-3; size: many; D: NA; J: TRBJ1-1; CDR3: CASSPAPANTEAFF; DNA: TGCGCCAGCAGCCCGGCACCGGCGAACACTGAAGCTTTCTTT
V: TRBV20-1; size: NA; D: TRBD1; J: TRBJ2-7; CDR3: CSANRDRVKSQQYF; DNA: TGCAGTGCTAACCGGGACAGGGTTAAAAGCCAGCAGTACTTC
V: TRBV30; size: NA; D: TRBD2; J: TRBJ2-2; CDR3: CAWYPGTTITGELFF; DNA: TGTGCCTGGTATCCCGGGACTACCATCACCGGGGAGCTGTTTTTT
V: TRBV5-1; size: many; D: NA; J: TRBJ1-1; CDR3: CASSFSDYTEAFF; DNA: TGCGCCAGCAGCTTTTCGGACTACACTGAAGCTTTCTTT
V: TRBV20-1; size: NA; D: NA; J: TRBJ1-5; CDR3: CSARSSEGRQSNQPQHF; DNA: TGCAGTGCTAGGTCGTCGGAGGGTCGGCAGAGCAATCAGCCCCAGCATTTT
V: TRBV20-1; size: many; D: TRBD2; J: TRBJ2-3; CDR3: CSASPSGRTDTQYF; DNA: TGCAGTGCTAGTCCTAGCGGGCGAACAGATACGCAGTATTTT
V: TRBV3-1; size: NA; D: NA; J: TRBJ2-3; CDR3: CASSPRTTLSNTQYF; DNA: TGTGCCAGCAGCCCGCGGACCACGCTATCTAATACGCAGTATTTT
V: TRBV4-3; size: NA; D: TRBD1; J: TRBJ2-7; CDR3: CASSHLLSTGGITYEQYF; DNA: TGCGCCAGCAGCCATCTACTATCAACAGGGGGGATAACCTACGAGCAGTACTTC
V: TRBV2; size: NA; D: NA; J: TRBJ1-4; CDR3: CASSEGRAGGEKLFF; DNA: TGTGCCAGCAGTGAGGGTCGGGCAGGAGGCGAAAAACTGTTTTTT
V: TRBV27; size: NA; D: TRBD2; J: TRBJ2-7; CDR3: CASSRRTSGAYEQYF; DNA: TGTGCCAGCAGTCGAAGGACTAGCGGAGCCTACGAGCAGTACTTC
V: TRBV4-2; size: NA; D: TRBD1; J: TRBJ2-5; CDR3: CASSQGRTGGAKTQYF; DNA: TGTGCCAGCAGCCAAGGGCGGACAGGGGGCGCAAAGACCCAGTACTTC
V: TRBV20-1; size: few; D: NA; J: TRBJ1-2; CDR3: CSARDSGLLYTF; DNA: TGCAGTGCTAGAGATTCAGGGCTTCTCTACACCTTC
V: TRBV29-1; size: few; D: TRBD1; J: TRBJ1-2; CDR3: CSVEWGTGVGYTF; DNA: TGCAGCGTTGAATGGGGGACAGGGGTTGGCTACACCTTC
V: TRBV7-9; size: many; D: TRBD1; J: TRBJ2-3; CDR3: CASSPGGPSTDTQYF; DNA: TGTGCCAGCAGTCCAGGGGGCCCTAGCACAGATACGCAGTATTTT
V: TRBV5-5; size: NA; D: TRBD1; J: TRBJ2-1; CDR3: CASSLVTGIVNEQFF; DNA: TGTGCCAGCAGCTTGGTGACAGGGATCGTCAATGAGCAGTTCTTC
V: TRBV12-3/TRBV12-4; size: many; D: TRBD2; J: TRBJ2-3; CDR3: CASKISGSRTDTQYF; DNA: TGTGCCAGTAAAATTAGCGGGAGTCGTACAGATACGCAGTATTTT
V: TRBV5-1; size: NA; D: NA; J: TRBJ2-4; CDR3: CASSLFPDAKNIQYF; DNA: TGCGCCAGCAGCTTATTTCCAGACGCCAAAAACATTCAGTACTTC
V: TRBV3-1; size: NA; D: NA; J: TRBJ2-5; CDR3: CAIWGRGETQYF; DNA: TGTGCCATTTGGGGGCGGGGAGAGACCCAGTACTTC
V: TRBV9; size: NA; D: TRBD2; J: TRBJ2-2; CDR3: CASSDLAANTGELFF; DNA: TGTGCCAGCAGCGACCTAGCGGCCAACACCGGGGAGCTGTTTTTT
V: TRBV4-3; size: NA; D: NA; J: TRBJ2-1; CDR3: CASSHLTGYVSGEQFF; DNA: TGCGCCAGCAGCCACCTGACGGGCTACGTAAGTGGGGAGCAGTTCTTC
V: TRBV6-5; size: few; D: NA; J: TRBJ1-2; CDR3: CASSYSGHLGGYTF; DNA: TGTGCCAGCAGTTACTCGGGGCACTTAGGTGGCTACACCTTC
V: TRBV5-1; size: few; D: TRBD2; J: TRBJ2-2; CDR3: CASSLGVFGRATGELFF; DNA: TGCGCCAGCAGCTTGGGGGTTTTCGGGAGGGCCACCGGGGAGCTGTTTTTT
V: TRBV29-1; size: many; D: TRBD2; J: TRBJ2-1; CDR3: CSVAGTSDEQFF; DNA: TGCAGCGTAGCCGGGACTAGCGATGAGCAGTTCTTC
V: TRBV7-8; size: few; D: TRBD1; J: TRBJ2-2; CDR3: CASSPRTGGLSGELFF; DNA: TGTGCCAGCAGCCCGAGGACAGGGGGTTTATCCGGGGAGCTGTTTTTT
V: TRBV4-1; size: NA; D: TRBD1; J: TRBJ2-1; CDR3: CASSQGTGGLGEQFF; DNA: TGCGCCAGCAGCCAAGGGACAGGGGGCTTGGGTGAGCAGTTCTTC
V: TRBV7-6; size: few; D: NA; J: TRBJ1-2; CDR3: CASSSLRAGEDSGYTF; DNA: TGTGCCAGCAGCTCTCTTAGGGCAGGGGAGGATAGTGGCTACACCTTC
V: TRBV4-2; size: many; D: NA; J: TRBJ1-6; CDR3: CASSQDLGESNSPLHF; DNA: TGTGCCAGCAGCCAAGATCTTGGGGAATCGAATTCACCCCTCCACTTT
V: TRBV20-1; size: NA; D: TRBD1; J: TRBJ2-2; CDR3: CSARDLRGSGELFF; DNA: TGCAGTGCTAGAGATCTCAGGGGGTCCGGGGAGCTGTTTTTT
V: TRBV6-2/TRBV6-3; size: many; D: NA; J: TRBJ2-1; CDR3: CASSYSNQGTNEQFF; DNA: TGTGCCAGCAGTTACTCGAATCAAGGGACCAATGAGCAGTTCTTC